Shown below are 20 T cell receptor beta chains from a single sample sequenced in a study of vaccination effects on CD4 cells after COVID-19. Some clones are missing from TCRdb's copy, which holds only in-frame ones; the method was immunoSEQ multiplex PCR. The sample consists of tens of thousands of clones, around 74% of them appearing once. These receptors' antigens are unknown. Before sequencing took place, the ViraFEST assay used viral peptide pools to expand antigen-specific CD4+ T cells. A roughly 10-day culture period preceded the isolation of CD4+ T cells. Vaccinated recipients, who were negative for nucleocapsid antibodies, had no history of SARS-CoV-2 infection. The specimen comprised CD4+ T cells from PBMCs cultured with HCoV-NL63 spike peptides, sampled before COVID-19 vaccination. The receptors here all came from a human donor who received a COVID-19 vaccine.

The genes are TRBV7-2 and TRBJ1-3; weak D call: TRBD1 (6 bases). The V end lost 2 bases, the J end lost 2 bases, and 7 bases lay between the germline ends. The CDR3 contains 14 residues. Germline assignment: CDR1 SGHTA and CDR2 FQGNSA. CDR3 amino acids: CASSLWGPGNTIYF. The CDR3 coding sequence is TGTGCCAGCAGCTTATGGGGGCCTGGAAACACCATATATTTT.

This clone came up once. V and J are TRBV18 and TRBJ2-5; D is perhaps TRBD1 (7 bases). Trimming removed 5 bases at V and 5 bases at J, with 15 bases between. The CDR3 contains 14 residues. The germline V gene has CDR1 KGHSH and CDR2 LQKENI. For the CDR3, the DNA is TGTGCCAGCTCATCGTACGGGGGACAGGAGACCCAGTACTTC. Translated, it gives CASSSYGGQETQYF.

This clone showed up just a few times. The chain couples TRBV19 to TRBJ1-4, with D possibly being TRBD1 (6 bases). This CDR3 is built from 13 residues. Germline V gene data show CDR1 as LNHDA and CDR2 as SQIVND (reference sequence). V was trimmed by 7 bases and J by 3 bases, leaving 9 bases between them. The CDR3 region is CASNTGSNEKLFF. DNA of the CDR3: TGTGCCAGTAATACAGGGTCTAATGAAAAACTGTTTTTT.

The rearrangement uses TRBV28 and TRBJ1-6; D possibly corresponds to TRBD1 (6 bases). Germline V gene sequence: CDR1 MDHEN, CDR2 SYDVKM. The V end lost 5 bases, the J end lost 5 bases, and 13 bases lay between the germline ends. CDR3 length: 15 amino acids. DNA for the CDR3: TGTGCCAGCAGTGTTCCCGGGACACATAATTCACCCCTCCACTTT. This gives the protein CASSVPGTHNSPLHF.

The CDR3 here is CASSMPRTGGSEAFF. The CDR3 DNA reads TGTGCCAGTAGTATGCCCAGGACAGGCGGATCTGAAGCTTTCTTT. The V gene is TRBV19, the J gene TRBJ1-1; TRBD1 agrees at 7 bases. Germline CDR1 is LNHDA and CDR2 is SQIVND (reference sequence). CDR3 length equals 15 residues. Trimming took 3 bases from V and 6 from J; bases not matched to a gene: 10.

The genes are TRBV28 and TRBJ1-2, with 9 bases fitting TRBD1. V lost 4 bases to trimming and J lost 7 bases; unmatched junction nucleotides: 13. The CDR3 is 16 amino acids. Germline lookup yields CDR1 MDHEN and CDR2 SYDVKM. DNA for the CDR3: TGTGCCAGCAGTTCCCCCGGGACCGGGACAGGGTTTGGCTACACCTTC. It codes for CASSSPGTGTGFGYTF.

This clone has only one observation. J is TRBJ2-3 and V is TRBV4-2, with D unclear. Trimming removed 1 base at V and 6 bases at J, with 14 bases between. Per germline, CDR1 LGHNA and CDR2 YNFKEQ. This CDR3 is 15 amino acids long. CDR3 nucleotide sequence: TGTGCCAGCAGCCAAGGCCCCTCGGGTTTGGATACGCAGTATTTT. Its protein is CASSQGPSGLDTQYF.

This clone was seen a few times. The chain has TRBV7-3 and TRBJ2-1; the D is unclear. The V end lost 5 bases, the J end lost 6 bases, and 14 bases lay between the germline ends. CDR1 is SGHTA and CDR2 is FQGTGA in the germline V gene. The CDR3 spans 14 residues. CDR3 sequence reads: CASSPTLVGNEQFF. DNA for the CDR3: TGTGCCAGCAGCCCGACTTTGGTCGGCAATGAGCAGTTCTTC.

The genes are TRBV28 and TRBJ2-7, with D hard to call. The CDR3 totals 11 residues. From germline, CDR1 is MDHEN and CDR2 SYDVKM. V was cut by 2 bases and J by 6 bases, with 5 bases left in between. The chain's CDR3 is CASSLRREQYV. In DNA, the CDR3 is TGTGCCAGCAGTTTACGCCGCGAGCAGTACGTC.

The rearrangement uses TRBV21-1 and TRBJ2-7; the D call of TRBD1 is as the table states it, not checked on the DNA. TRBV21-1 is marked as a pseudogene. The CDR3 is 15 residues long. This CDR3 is CASSFAGQHSYEQYV. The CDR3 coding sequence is TGTGCCAGCAGCTTCGCGGGACAGCACTCCTACGAGCAGTACGTC.

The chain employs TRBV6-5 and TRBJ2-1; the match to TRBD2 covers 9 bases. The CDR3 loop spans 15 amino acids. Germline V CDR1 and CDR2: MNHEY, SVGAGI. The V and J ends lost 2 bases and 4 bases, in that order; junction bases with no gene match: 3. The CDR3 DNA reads TGTGCCAGCAGTTACAAGCGGGGGGTATACAATGAGCAGTTCTTC. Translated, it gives CASSYKRGVYNEQFF.

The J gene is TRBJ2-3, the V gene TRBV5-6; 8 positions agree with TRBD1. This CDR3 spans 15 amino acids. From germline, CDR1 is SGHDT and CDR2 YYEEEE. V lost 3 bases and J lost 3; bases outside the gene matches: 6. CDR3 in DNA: TGTGCCAGCAGCTCGAGGACAGGGAGTACAGATACGCAGTATTTT. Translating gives CASSSRTGSTDTQYF.

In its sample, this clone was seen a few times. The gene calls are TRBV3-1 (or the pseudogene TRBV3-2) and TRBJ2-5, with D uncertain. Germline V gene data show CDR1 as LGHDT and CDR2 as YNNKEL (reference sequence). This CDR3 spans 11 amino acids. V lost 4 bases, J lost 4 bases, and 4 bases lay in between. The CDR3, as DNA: TGTGCCAGCAGCCTCCGAGAGACCCAGTACTTC. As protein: CASSLRETQYF.

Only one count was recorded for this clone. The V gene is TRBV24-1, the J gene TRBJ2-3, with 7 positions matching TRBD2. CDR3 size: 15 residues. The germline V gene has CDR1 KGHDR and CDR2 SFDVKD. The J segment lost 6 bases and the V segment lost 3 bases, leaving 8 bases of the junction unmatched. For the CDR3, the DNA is TGTGCCACCAGTGATACAGCGGGGCGGCAGGATACGCAGTATTTT. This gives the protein CATSDTAGRQDTQYF.

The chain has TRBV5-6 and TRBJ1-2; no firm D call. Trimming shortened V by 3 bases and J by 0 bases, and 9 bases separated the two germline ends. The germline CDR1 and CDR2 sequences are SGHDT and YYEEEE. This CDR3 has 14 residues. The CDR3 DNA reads TGTGCCAGCAGCTCACGGGCGCCTAACTATGGCTACACCTTC. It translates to CASSSRAPNYGYTF.

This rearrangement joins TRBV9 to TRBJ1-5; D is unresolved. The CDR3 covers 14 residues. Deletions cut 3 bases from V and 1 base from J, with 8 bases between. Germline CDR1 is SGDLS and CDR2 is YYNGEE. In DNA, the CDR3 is TGTGCCAGCAGCGCATCGGGAAGCAATCAGCCCCAGCATTTT. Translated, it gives CASSASGSNQPQHF.

CDR3 nucleotide sequence: TGTGCCAGCAGTGTCGGGACAGGGACCTACGAGCAGTACGTC. Translating it yields CASSVGTGTYEQYV. The J gene is TRBJ2-7, the V gene TRBV2; 9 bases are shared with TRBD1. Trimming took 4 bases from V and 2 from J; bases not matched to a gene: 3. The CDR3 is 14 amino acids. Per the germline V gene, CDR1 is SNHLY and CDR2 is FYNNEI.

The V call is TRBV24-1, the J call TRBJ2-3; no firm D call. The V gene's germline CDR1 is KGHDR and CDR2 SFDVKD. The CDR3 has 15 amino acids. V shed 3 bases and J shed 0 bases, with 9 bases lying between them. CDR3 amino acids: CATSDPHPSTDTQYF. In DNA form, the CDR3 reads TGTGCCACCAGTGATCCGCACCCTAGCACAGATACGCAGTATTTT.

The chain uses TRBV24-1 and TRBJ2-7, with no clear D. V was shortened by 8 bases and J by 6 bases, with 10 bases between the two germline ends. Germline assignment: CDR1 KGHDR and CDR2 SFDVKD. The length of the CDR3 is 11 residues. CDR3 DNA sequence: TGTGCCACCAACGTTTGGGCCGAGCAGTACGTC. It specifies CATNVWAEQYV.

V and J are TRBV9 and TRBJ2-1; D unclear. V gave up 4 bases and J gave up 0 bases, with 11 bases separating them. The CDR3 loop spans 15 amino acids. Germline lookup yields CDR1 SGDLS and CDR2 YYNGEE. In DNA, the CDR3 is TGTGCCAGCAGCTCCCAGGTTTCCTCCTACAATGAGCAGTTCTTC. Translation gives CASSSQVSSYNEQFF.